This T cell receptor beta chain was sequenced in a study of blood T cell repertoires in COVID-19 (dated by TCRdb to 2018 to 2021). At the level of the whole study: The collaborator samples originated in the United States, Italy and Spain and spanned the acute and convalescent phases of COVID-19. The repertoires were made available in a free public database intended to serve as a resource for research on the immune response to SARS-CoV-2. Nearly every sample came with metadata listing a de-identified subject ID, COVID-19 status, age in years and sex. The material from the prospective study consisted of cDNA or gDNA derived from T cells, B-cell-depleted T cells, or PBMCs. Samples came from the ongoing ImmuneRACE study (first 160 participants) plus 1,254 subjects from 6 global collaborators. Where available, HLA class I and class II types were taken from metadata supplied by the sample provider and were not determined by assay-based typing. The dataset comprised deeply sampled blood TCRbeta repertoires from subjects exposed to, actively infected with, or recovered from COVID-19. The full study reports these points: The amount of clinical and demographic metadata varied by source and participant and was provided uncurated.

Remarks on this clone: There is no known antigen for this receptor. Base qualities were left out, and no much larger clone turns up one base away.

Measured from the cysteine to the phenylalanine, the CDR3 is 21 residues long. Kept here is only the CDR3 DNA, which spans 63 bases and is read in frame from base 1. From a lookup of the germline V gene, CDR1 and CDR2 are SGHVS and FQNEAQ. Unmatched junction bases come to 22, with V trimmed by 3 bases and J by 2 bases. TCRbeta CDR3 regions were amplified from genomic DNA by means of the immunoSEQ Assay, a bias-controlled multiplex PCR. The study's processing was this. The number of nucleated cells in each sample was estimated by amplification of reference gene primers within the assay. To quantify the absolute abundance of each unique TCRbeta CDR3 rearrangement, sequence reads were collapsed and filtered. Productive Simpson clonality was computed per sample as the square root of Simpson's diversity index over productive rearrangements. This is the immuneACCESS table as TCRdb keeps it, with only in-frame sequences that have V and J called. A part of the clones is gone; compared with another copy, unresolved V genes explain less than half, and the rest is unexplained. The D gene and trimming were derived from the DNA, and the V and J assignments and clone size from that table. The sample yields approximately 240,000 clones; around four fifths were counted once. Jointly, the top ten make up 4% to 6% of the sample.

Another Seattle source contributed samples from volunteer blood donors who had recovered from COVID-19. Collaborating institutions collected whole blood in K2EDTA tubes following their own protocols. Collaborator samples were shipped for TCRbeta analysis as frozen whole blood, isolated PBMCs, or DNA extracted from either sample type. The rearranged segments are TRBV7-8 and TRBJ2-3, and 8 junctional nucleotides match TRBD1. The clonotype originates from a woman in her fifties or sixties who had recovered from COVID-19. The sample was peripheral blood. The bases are TGTGCCAGCAGCTTGATGGACAGGGACCCCTCCCCAGAGGGACCCACAGATACGCAGTATTTT. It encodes CASSLMDRDPSPEGPTDTQYF.